Each of the 7 T cell receptor beta chains below was sequenced from the same sample in a study of blood T cells in healthy people across ages. A sample-barcoded 5' primer and a J-beta primer mix were used in a second PCR of about 6 to 11 cycles. TCRdb ran MiXCR on the 5' RACE reads and lists one entry per CDR3 protein. The sample lists some 1.4 million distinct CDR3 sequences; roughly 45% were seen once. The sample comprised blood. Every receptor here comes from a young woman in good health.

Of note for this clonotype: This may arise from a read error, as a much more abundant clone is one base away. This chain joins TRBV4-2 and TRBJ1-2; a possible D gene is TRBD1 (5 bases). CDR1 is LGHNA and CDR2 is YNFKEQ in the germline V gene. CDR3 length: 13 amino acids. CDR3 DNA: TGTGTCAGCAGCCAAGATCCAGGGTATGGCTACACCTTC. Its protein is CVSSQDPGYGYTF.

This chain joins TRBV20-1 and TRBJ1-4; the D gene is possibly TRBD1 (5 bases). V gave up 6 bases and J gave up 12 bases, with 17 bases separating them. CDR1 is DFQATT and CDR2 is SNEGSKA in the germline V gene (reference sequence). This CDR3 spans 12 amino acids. This CDR3 is CSALPLMGELFF. In nucleotides, the CDR3 is TGCAGTGCCCTACCCCTCATGGGGGAACTGTTTTTT.

This clonotype was seen only once. This sequence joins TRBV15 and TRBJ2-3; perhaps TRBD2 as D (6 bases). Germline loops: CDR1 LNHNV, CDR2 YYDKDF (reference sequence). Trimming stripped 5 bases from V and 0 bases from J, with 12 bases between. The CDR3 has 15 amino acids. The CDR3 nucleotides are TGTGCCACCAGCTTCACGGGACTGAGCACAGATACGCAGTATTTT. Its protein is CATSFTGLSTDTQYF.

Comment on this clonotype: Possible read error: a much larger clone is one base away. The CDR3 nucleotides read TGCAGTGCTCCACTAGCGGCTAGCACAGATATGCAGTATTTT. Translated, it gives CSAPLAASTDMQYF. V is TRBV20-1 and J is TRBJ2-3, with 8 nucleotides matching TRBD2. The CDR3 runs 14 residues. CDR1 and CDR2 from the germline V gene are DFQATT and SNEGSKA (reference sequence).

J is TRBJ1-2 and V is TRBV4-1; no clear D gene. CDR3 size: 15 residues. V lost 8 bases and J 8 bases, leaving 24 bases between the germline ends. CDR1 is MGHRA, CDR2 YSYEKL, per germline. CDR3 sequence reads: CASSLRNPLGHGYTF. CDR3 bases: TGCGCCAGCTCCCTCCGGAATCCCCTAGGCCACGGCTACACCTTC.

The gene calls are TRBV28 and TRBJ1-2; TRBD1 might be the D (6 bases). Trimming took 10 bases from V and 5 from J, leaving 23 bases between them. Germline assignment: CDR1 MDHEN and CDR2 SYDVKM. The CDR3 sequence is 15 residues long. Here the CDR3 DNA reads TGTGCCACTGTAGGGGGTTCGACGGGACTTTATGGCTACACCTTC. It encodes CATVGGSTGLYGYTF.

This chain uses TRBV2 with TRBJ2-7; 9 nucleotides line up with TRBD1. Germline V gene data show CDR1 as SNHLY and CDR2 as FYNNEI. V trimming: 4 bases; J trimming: 1 base; junction bases outside the gene matches: 5. This CDR3 is 15 amino acids long. The CDR3 sequence is CASSAEGQGSYEQYF. CDR3 in DNA: TGTGCCAGCAGTGCCGAGGGACAGGGTTCCTACGAGCAGTACTTC.